This section outlines one TCR beta chain sequence together with its context. This sample was included in a study of blood T cell repertoires in COVID-19. Sequencing was performed with immunoSEQ multiplex PCR; in TCRdb, only in-frame clones are kept and a portion is missing. The sample has some 250,000 clones; 75% to 90% are singletons. V gave up 1 base and J gave up 4 bases, with 12 bases separating them. Germline CDR1 and CDR2: SGHRS and YFSETQ. The CDR3 extends over 15 amino acids. This chain uses TRBV5-1 with TRBJ1-5; D not certain. The clonotype was recovered from a woman in her twenties or thirties who had recovered from COVID-19. What was sequenced was peripheral blood. The DNA of the CDR3 is TGCGCCAGCAGCTTGTCGGGAGGTGAGAATCAGCCCCAGCATTTT. It translates to CASSLSGGENQPQHF.